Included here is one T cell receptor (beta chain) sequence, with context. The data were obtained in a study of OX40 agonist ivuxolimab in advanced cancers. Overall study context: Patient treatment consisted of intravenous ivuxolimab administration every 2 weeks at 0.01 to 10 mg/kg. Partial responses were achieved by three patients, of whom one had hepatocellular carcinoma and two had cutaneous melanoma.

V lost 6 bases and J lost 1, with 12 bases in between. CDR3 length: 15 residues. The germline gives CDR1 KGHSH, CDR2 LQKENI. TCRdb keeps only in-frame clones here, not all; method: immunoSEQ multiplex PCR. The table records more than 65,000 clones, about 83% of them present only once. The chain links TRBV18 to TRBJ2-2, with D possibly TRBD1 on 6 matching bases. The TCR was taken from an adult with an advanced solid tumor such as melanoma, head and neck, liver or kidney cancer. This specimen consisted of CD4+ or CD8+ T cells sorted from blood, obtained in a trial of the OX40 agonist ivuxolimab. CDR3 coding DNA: TGTGCCAGCTCTTCTGGGACACTGAACACCGGGGAGCTGTTTTTT. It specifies CASSSGTLNTGELFF.